The source of this TCR beta chain is a study of shared clonotypes between healthy human individuals. Study results and limitations: The represented genetic and exposure-history diversity was limited by the small number of donors. Naive subsets tended to show greater estimated richness than memory subsets.

To note about this clone: The antigen is undetermined.

Between the trimmed V and J ends, which lost 5 bases and 4 bases, there was a span of 11 bases. The CDR3 is 13 residues long. Germline CDR1 is SEHNR and CDR2 is FQNEAQ (reference sequence). Deep was the level at which the assay was run. In the source study's methods: ImmunoSEQ sequences covered only the junction and lacked quality scores; filtering therefore differed. Produced via immunoSEQ multiplex PCR; TCRdb's table is partial and in-frame only. Clonal size and the V and J genes are those of that table, whereas D and trimming came from the DNA. The sample holds 780,000 or so clones, around 77% seen once.

The source material was memory CD4+ T cells sorted from blood. Subset described: CD45RA-negative fraction. The chain couples TRBV7-9 to TRBJ1-2; the D gene is possibly TRBD1 (5 bases). This receptor was obtained from a woman aged 25 to 39 in good health. The CDR3 spells CASSPDRRYGYTF. Here the CDR3 DNA reads TGTGCCAGCAGCCCCGACAGACGCTATGGCTACACCTTC. Full variable domain (missing parts from reference TRBV7-9 and TRBJ1-2): DTGVSQNPRHKITKRGQNVTFRCDPISEHNRLYWYRQTLGQGPEFLTYFQNEAQLEKSRLLSDRFSAERPKGSFSTLEIQRTEQGDSAMYLCASSPDRRYGYTFGSGTRLTVV.